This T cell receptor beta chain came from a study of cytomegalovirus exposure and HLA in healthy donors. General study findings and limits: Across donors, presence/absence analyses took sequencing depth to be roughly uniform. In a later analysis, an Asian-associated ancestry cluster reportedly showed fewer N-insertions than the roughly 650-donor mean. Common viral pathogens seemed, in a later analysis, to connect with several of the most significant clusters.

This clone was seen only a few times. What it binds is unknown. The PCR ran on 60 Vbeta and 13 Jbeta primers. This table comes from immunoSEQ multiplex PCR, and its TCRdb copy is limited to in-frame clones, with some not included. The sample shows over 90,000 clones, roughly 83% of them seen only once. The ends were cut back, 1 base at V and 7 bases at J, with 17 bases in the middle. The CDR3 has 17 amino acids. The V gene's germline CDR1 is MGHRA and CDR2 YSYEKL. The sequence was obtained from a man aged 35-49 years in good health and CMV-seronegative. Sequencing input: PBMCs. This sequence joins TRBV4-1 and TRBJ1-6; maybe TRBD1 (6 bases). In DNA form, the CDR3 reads TGCGCCAGCAGCCAAGGACGTCCCCAGGGGTCGAATTCACCCCTCCACTTT. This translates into CASSQGRPQGSNSPLHF.